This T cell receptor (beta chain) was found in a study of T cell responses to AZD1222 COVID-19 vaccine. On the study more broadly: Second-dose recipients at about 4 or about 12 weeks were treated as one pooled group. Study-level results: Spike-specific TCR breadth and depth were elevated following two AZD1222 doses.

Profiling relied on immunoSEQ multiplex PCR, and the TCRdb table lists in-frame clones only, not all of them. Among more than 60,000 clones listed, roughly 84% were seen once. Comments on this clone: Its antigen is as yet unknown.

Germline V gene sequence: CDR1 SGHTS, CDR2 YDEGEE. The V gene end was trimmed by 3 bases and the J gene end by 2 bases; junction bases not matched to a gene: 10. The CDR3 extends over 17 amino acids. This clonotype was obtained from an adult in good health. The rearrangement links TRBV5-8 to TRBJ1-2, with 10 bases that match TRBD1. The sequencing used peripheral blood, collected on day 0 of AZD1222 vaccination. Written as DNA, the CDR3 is TGTGCCAGCAGCTCGAAAAAGGGACAGGGGAGAAACTATGGCTACACCTTC. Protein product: CASSSKKGQGRNYGYTF.